A single T cell receptor (beta chain) is shown here with its context. Some clones are missing from TCRdb's copy, which holds only in-frame ones; the method was immunoSEQ multiplex PCR. Seen here are 90,000 to 120,000 clones, 90% observed once, and the top ten hold under 0.4%. This sample is part of a study of OX40 agonist ivuxolimab in advanced cancers. V was shortened by 10 bases and J by 4 bases, with 11 bases between the two germline ends. Germline CDR1 ENHRY, CDR2 SYGVKD. The CDR3 has 12 amino acids. The V call is TRBV10-3, the J call TRBJ2-1, with D possibly being TRBD1 (5 bases). Material: CD4+ or CD8+ T cells sorted from blood, obtained in a trial of the OX40 agonist ivuxolimab. This TCR derives from an adult with an advanced solid tumor such as melanoma, head and neck, liver or kidney cancer. CDR3 sequence: CATGQEYNEQFF. The CDR3, as DNA: TGTGCCACCGGACAAGAATACAATGAGCAGTTCTTC.